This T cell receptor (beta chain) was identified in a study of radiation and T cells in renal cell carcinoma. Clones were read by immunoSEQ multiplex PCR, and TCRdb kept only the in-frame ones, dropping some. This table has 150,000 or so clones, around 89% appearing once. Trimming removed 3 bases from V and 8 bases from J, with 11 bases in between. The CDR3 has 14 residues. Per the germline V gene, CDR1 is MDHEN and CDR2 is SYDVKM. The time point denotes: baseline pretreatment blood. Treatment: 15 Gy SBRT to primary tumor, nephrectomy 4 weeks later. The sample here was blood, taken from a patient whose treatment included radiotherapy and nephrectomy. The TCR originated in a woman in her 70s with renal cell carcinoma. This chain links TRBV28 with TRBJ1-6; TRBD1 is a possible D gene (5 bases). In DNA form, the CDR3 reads TGTGCCAGCAGTTTGGGGCGTATTCATTCACCCCTCCACTTT. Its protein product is CASSLGRIHSPLHF.